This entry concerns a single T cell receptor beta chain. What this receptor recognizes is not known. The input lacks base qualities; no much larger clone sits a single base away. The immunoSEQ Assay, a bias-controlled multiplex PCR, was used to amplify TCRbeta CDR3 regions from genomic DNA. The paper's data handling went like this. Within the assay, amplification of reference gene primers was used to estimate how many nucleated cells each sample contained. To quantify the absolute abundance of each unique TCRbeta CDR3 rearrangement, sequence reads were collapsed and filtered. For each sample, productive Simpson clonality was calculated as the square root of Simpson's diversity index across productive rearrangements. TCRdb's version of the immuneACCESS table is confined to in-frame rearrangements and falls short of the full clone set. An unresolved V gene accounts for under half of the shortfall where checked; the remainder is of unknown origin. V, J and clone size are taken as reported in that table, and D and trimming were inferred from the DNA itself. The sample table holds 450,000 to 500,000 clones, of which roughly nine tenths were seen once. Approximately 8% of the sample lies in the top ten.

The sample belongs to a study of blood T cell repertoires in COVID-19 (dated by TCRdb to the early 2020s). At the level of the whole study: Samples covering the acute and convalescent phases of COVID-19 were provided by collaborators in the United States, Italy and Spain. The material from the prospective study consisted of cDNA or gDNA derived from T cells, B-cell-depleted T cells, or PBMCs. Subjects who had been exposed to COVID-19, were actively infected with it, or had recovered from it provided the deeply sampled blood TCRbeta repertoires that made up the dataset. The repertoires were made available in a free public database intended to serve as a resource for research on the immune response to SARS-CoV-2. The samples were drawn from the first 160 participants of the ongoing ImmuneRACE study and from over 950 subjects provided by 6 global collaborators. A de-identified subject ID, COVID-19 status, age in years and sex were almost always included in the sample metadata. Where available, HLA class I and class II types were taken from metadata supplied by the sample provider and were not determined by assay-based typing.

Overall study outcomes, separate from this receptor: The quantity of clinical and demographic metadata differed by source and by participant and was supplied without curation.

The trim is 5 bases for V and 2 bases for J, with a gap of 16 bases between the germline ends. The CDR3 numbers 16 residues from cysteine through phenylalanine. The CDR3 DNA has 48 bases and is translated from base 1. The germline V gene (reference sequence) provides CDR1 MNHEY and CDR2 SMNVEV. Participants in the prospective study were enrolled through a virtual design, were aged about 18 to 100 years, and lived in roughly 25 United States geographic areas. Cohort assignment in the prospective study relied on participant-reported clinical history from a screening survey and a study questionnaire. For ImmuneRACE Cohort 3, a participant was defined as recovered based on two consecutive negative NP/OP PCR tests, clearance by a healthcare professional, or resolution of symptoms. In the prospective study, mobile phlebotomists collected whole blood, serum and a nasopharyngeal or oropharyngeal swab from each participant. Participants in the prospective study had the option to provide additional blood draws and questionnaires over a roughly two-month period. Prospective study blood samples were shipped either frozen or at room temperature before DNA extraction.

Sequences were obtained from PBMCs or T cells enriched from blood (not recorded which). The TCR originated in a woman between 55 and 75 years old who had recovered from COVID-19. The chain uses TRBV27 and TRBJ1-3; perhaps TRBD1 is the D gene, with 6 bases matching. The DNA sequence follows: TGTGCCAGCAGTCCATCAGGGGCGTACCCTGGAAACACCATATATTTT. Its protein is CASSPSGAYPGNTIYF.